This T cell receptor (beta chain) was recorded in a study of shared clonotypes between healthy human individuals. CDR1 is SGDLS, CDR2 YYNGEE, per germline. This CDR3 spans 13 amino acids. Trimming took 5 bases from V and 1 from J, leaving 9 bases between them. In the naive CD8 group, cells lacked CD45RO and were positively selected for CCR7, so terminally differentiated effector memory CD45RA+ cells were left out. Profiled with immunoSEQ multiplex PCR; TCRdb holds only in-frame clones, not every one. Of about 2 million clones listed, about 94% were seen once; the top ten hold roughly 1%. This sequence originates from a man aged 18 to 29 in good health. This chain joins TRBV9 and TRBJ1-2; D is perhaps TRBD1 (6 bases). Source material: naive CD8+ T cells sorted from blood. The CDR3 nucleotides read TGTGCCAGCAGGACAGGCGGTAACTATGGCTACACCTTC. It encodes CASRTGGNYGYTF.